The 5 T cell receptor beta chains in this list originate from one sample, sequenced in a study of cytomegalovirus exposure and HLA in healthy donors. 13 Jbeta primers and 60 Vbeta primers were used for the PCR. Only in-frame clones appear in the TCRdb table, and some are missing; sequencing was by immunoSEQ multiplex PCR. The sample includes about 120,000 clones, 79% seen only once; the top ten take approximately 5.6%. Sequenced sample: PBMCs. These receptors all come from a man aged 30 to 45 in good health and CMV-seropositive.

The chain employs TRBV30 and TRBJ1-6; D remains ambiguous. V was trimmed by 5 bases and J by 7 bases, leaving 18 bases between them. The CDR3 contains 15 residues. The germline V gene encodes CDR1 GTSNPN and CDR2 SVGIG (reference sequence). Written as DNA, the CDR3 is TGTGCCTGGTTTGATCGGGGTTTTGCGAATTCACCCCTCCACTTT. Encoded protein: CAWFDRGFANSPLHF.

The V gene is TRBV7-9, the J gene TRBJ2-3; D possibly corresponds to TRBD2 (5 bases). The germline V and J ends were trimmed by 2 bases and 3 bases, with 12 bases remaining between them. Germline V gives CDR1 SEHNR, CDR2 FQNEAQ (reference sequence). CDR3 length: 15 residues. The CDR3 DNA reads TGTGCCAGCAGCTTAAAATCCTCGGGAACAGATACGCAGTATTTT. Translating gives CASSLKSSGTDTQYF. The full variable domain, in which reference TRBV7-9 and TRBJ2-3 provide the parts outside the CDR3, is DTGVSQNPRHKITKRGQNVTFRCDPISEHNRLYWYRQTLGQGPEFLTYFQNEAQLEKSRLLSDRFSAERPKGSFSTLEIQRTEQGDSAMYLCASSLKSSGTDTQYFGPGTRLTVL.

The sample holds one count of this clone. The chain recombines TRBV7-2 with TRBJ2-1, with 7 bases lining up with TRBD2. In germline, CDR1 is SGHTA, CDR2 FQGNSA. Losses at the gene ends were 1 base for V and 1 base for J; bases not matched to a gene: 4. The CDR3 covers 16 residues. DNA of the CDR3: TGTGCCAGCAGCTTAGGGGGGGGGATGTCCTACAATGAGCAGTTCTTC. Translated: CASSLGGGMSYNEQFF.

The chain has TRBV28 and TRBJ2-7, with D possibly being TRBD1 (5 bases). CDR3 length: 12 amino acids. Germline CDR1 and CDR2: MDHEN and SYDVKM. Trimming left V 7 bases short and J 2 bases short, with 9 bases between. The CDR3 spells CASTRGPYEQYF. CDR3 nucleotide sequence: TGTGCCAGCACAAGGGGCCCCTACGAGCAGTACTTC.

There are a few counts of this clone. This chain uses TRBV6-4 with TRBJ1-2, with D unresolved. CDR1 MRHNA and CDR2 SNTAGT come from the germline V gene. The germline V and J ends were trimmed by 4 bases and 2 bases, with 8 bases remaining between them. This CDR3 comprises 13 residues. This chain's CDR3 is CASSVGANYGYTF. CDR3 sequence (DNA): TGTGCCAGCAGTGTCGGAGCGAACTATGGCTACACCTTC.